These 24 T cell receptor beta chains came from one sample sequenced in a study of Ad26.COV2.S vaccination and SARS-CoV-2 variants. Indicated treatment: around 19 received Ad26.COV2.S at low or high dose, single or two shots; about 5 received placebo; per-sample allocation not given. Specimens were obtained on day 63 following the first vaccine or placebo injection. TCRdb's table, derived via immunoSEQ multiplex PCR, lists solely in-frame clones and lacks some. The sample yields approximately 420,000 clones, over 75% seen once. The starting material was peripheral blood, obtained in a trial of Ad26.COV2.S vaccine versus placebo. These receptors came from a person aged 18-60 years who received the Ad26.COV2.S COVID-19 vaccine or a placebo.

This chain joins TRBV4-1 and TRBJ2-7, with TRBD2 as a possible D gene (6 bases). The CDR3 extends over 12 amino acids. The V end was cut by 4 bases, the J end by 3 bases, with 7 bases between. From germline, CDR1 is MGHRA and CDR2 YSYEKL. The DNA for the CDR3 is TGCGCCAGCAGCCCCGGGGGCTACGAGCAGTACTTC. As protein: CASSPGGYEQYF.

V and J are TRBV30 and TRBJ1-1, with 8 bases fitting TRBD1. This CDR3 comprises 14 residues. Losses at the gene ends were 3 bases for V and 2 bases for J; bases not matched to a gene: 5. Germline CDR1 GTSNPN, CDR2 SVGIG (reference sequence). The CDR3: CAWSLGTGNTEAFF. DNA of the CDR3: TGTGCCTGGAGCCTTGGGACAGGTAACACTGAAGCTTTCTTT. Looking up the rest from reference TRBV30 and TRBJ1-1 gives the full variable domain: SQTIHQWPATLVQPVGSPLSLECTVEGTSNPNLYWYRQAAGRGLQLLFYSVGIGQISSEVPQNLSASRPQDRQFILSSKKLLLSDSGFYLCAWSLGTGNTEAFFGQGTRLTVV.

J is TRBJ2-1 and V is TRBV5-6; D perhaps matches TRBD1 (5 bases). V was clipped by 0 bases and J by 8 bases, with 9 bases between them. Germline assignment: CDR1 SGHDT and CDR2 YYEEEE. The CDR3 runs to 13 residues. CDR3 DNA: TGTGCCAGCAGCTTGGCAGGGTGGGATGAGCAGTTCTTC. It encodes CASSLAGWDEQFF.

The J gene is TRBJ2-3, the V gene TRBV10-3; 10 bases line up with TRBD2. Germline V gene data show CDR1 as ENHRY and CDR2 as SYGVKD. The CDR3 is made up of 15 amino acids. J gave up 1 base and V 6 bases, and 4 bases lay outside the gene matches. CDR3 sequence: CAISRSGGGTDTQYF. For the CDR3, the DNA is TGTGCCATCAGCCGGAGCGGGGGGGGCACAGATACGCAGTATTTT.

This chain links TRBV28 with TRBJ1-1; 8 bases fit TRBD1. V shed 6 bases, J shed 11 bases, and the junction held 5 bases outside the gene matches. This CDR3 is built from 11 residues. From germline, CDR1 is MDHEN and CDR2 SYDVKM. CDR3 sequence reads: CASRNRGLAFF. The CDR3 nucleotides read TGTGCCAGCAGAAACAGGGGGTTGGCTTTCTTT.

The CDR3 sequence is CASSLGNTIYF. CDR3 coding DNA: TGTGCCAGCAGCCTTGGAAACACCATATATTTT. V is TRBV9 and J is TRBJ1-3; D gene ambiguous. Trimming left V 4 bases short and J 3 bases short, with 2 bases between. CDR1 is SGDLS and CDR2 is YYNGEE in the germline V gene. The CDR3 runs 11 residues.

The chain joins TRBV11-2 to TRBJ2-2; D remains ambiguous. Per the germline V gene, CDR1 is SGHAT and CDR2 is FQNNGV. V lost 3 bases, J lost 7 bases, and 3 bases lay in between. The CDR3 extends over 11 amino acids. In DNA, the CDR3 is TGTGCCAGCAGCTTCGGCGGGGAGCTGTTTTTT. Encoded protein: CASSFGGELFF.

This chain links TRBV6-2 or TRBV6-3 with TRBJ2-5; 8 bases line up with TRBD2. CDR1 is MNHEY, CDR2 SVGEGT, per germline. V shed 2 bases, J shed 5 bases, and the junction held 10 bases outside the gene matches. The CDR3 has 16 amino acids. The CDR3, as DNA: TGTGCCAGCAGTTACAGGCCGCGGGGGGCATGGGAGACCCAGTACTTC. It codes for CASSYRPRGAWETQYF.

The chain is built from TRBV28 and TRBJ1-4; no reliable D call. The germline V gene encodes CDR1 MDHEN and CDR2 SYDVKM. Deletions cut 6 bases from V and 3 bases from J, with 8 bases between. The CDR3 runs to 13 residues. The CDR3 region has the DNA TGTGCCAGCAGGAGGTCAGCTAATGAAAAACTGTTTTTT. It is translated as CASRRSANEKLFF.

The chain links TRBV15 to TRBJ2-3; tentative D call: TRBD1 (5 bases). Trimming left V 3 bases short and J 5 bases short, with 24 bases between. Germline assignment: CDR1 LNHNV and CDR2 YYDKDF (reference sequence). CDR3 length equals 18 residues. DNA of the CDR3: TGTGCCACCAGCAGCGGTCTTGACGGGTTAGGGGTAGGAGATACGCAGTATTTT. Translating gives CATSSGLDGLGVGDTQYF.

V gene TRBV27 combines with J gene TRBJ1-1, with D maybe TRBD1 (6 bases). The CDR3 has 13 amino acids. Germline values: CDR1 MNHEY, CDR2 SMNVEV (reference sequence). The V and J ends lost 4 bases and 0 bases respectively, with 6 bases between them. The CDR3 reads CASSWTVNTEAFF. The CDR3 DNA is TGTGCCAGCAGTTGGACAGTGAACACTGAAGCTTTCTTT.

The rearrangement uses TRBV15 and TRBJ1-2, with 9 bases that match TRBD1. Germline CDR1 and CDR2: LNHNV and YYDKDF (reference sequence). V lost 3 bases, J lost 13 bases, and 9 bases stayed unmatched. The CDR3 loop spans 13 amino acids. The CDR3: CATSRTGGGVITF. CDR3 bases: TGTGCCACCAGCAGGACAGGGGGGGGTGTAATCACCTTC.

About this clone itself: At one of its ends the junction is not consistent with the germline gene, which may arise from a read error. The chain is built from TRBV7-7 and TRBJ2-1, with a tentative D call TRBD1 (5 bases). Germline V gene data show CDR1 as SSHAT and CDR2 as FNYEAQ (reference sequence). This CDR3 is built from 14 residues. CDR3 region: CASSPLGNGRGQFF. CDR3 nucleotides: TGTGCTAGCAGCCCCCTCGGAAATGGTAGGGGGCAGTTCTTC.

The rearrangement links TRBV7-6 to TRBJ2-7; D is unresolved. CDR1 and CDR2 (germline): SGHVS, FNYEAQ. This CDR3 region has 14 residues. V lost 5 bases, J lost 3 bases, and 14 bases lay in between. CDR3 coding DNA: TGTGCCAGCAGCCCCTTCTCAGGAGACTACGAGCAGTACTTC. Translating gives CASSPFSGDYEQYF.

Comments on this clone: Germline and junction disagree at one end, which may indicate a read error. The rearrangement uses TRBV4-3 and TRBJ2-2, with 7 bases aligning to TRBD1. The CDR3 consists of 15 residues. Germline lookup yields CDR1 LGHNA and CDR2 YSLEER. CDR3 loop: CASSQGPGGTGELFF. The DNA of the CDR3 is TGCGCCAGCAGTCAAGGACCAGGGGGCACCGGGGAGCTGTTTTTT.

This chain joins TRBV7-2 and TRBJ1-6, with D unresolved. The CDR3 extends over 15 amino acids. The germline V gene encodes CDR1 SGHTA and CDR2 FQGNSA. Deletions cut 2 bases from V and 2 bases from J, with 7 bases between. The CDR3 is CASSLHSTYNSPLHF. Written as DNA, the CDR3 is TGTGCCAGCAGCTTACATTCGACCTATAATTCACCCCTCCACTTT.

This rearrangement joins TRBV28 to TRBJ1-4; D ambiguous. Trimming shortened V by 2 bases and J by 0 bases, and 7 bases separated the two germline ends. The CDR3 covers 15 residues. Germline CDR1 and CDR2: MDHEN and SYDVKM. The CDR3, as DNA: TGTGCCAGCAGTTTACAGCCCTCAACTAATGAAAAACTGTTTTTT. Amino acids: CASSLQPSTNEKLFF.

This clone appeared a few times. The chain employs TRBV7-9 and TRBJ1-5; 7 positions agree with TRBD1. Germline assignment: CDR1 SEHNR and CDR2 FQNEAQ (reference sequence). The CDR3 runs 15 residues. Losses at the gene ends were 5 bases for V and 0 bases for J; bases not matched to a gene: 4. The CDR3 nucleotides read TGTGCCAGCAGCAGGGGACAGCTTAGCAATCAGCCCCAGCATTTT. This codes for CASSRGQLSNQPQHF.

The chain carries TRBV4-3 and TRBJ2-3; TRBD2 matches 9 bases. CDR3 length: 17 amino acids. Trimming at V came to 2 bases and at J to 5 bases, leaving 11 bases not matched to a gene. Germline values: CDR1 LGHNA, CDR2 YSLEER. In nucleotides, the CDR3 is TGCGCCAGCAGCCAATCGAAACTAGCGGGCCGTGGAGATACGCAGTATTTT. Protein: CASSQSKLAGRGDTQYF.

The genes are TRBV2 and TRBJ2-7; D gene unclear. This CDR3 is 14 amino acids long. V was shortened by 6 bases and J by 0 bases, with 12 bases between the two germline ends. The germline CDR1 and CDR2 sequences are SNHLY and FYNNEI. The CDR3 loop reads CASRIEQDSYEQYF. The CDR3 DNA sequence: TGTGCCAGCAGAATTGAGCAGGACTCCTACGAGCAGTACTTC.

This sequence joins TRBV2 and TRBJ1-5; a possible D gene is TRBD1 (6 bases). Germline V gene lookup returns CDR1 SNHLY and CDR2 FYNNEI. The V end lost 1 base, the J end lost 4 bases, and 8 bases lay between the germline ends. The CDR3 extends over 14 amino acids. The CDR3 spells CASSEGGRNQPQHF. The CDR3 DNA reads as TGTGCCAGCAGTGAAGGGGGGCGGAATCAGCCCCAGCATTTT. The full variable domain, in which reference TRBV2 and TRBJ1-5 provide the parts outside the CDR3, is EPEVTQTPSHQVTQMGQEVILRCVPISNHLYFYWYRQILGQKVEFLVSFYNNEISEKSEIFDDQFSVERPDGSNFTLKIRSTKLEDSAMYFCASSEGGRNQPQHFGDGTRLSIL.

The CDR3: CASSQDLAGEQFF. In DNA, the CDR3 is TGTGCCAGCAGCCAAGATTTAGCGGGAGAGCAGTTCTTC. The rearrangement links TRBV3-1 (or the pseudogene TRBV3-2) to TRBJ2-1, with TRBD2 identical over 8 bases. Germline V CDR1 and CDR2: LGHDT, YNNKEL (reference sequence). The CDR3 runs 13 residues. The junction had 2 bases not matched to a gene; V was cut back by 0 bases and J by 10 bases.

The CDR3 DNA sequence: TGTGCCAGCTCACCCCGACAGATATTGAATTCACCCCTCCACTTT. This codes for CASSPRQILNSPLHF. The chain links TRBV18 to TRBJ1-6; perhaps TRBD1 as D (5 bases). Germline V gene data show CDR1 as KGHSH and CDR2 as LQKENI. Trimming stripped 3 bases from V and 7 bases from J, with 13 bases between. The CDR3 consists of 15 residues.

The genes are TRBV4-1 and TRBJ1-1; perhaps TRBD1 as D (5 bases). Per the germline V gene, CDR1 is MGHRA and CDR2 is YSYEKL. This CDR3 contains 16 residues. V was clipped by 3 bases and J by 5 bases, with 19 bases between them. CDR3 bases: TGCGCCAGCAGCCACCCACTTTTGACAGTTGATACTGAAGCTTTCTTT. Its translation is CASSHPLLTVDTEAFF.